Below, one TCR beta chain is given with its context. This sample also contains other DNA sequences that code for the same CDR3. The data originate from a study of T cell changes during pregnancy in multiple sclerosis. CDR3 size: 15 residues. V shed 0 bases, J shed 2 bases, and the junction held 2 bases outside the gene matches. The germline V gene has CDR1 SGHRS and CDR2 YFSETQ. Sequencing used immunoSEQ multiplex PCR; TCRdb keeps in-frame clones, though not all of them. The sample shows more than 65,000 clones, approximately 95% of them seen only once. This sequence originates from a female donor with multiple sclerosis, enrolled in a pregnancy study. The sequences come from peripheral blood, collected in the first trimester of pregnancy. The rearrangement uses TRBV5-1 and TRBJ2-1; TRBD2 matches 7 bases. The CDR3 sequence: CASSLVAGAYNEQFF. DNA for the CDR3: TGCGCCAGCAGCTTGGTGGCGGGGGCCTACAATGAGCAGTTCTTC. Combining the CDR3 with reference TRBV5-1 and TRBJ2-1 gives the whole variable domain KAGVTQTPRYLIKTRGQQVTLSCSPISGHRSVSWYQQTPGQGLQFLFEYFSETQRNKGNFPGRFSGRQFSNSRSEMNVSTLELGDSALYLCASSLVAGAYNEQFFGPGTRLTVL.